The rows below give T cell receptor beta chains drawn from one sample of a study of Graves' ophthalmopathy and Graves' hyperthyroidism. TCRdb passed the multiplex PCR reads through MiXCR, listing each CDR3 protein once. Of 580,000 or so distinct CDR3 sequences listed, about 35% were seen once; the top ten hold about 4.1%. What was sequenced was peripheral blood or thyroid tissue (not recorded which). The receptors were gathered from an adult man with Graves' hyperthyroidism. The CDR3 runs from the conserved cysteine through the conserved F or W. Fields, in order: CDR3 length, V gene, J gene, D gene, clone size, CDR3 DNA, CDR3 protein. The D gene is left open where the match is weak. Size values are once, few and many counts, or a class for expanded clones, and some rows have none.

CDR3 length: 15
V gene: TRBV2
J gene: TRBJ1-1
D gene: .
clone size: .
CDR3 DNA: TGTGCCAGCAGTGCCAGTACCCGGTCGGGCACTGAAGCTTTCTTT
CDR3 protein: CASSASTRSGTEAFF

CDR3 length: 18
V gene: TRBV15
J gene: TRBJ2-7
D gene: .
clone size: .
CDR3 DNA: TGTGCCACCAGCAGAGGGTGGGGGACCGGGACGGACTCCTACGAGCAGTACTTC
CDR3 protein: CATSRGWGTGTDSYEQYF

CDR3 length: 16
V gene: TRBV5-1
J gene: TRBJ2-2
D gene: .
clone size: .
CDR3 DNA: TGCGCCAGCAGATTTAGCCGGGGGAGAAACACCGGGGAGCTGTTTTTT
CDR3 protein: CASRFSRGRNTGELFF

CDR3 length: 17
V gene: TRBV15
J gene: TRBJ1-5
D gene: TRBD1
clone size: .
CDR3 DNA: TGTGCCACCAGCAGTTTTATACAGGGGGCAGGAAATCAGCCCCAGCATTTT
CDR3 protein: CATSSFIQGAGNQPQHF

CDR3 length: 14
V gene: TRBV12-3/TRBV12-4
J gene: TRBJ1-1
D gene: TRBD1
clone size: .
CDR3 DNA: TGTGCCAGCAGTCCACAGGGGTCGGAGTCCGGAGCTTTCTTT
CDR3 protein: CASSPQGSESGAFF

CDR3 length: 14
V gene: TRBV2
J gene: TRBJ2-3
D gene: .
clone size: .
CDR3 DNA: TGTGCCAGCAGTGCGGGGTATGGCACAGATACGCAGTATTTT
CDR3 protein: CASSAGYGTDTQYF

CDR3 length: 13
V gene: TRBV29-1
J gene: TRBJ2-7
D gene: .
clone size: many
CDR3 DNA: TGCAGCGTTGCTAAAGGGTTTACCTACGAGCAGTACTTC
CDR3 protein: CSVAKGFTYEQYF

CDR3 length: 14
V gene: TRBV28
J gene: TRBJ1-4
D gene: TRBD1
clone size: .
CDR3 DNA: TGTGCCAGCACCCAGGGGGTCGCTAATGAAAAACTGTTTTTT
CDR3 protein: CASTQGVANEKLFF

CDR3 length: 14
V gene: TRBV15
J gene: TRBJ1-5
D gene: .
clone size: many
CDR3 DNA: TGTGCCACCAGCAGAGGACAGACCGATCAGCCCCAGCATTTT
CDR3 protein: CATSRGQTDQPQHF

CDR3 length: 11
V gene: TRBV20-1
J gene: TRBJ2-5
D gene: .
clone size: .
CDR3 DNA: TGCAGTGCCAAGGGAGCGGAGAACCAGTACTTC
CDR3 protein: CSAKGAENQYF

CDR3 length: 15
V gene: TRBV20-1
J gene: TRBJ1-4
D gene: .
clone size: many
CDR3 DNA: TGCAGTGCTAGAGAGACCCCAGGGGTAGACGAAAAACTGTTTTTT
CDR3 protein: CSARETPGVDEKLFF

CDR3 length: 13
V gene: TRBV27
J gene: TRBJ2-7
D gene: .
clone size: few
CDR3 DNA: TGTGCCAGCAGTTTATCGGGCCCCGCGGAGCAGTACTTC
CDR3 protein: CASSLSGPAEQYF

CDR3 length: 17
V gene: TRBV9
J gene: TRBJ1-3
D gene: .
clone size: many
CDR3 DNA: TGTGCCAGCAGCGTAGGGAAGGGGTTGAGCTCTGGAAACACCATATATTTT
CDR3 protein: CASSVGKGLSSGNTIYF

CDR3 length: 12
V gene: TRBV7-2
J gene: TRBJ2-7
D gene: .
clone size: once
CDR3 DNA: TGTGCCAGCAGCGCAACCCCGGGCGAGCAGTACTTC
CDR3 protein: CASSATPGEQYF

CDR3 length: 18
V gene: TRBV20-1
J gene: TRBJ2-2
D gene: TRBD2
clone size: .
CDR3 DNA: TGCAGTGCTACTTCGGACAAACCGGGACTAGCGAGGACCGGGGAGCTGTTTTTT
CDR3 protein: CSATSDKPGLARTGELFF

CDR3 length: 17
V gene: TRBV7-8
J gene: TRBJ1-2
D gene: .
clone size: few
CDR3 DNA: TGTGCCAGCAGCTTTCAGGCAGGATTGATTAATAACTATGGCTACACCTTC
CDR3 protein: CASSFQAGLINNYGYTF

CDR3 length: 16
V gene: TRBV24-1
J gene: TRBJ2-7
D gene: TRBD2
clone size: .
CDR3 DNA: TGTGCCACCGGTGATTCCGGGACTAGCGGGACCTACGAGCAGTACTTC
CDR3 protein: CATGDSGTSGTYEQYF